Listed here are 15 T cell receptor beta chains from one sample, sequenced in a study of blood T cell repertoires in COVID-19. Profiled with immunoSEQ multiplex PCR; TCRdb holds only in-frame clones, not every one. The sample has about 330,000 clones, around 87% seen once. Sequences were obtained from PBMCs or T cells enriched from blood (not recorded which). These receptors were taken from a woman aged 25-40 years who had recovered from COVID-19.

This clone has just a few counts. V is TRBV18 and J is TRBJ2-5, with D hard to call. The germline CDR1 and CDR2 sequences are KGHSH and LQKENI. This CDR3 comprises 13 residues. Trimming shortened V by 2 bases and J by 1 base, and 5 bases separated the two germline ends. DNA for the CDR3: TGTGCCAGCTCACCAAACAGCCAAGAGACCCAGTACTTC. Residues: CASSPNSQETQYF.

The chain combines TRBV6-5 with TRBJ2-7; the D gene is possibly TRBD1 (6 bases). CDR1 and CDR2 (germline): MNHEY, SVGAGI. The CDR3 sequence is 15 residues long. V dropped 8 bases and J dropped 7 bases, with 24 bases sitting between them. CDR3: CASEIRQAGLSEQYF. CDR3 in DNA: TGTGCCAGCGAAATCCGACAGGCGGGCCTTTCAGAGCAGTACTTC.

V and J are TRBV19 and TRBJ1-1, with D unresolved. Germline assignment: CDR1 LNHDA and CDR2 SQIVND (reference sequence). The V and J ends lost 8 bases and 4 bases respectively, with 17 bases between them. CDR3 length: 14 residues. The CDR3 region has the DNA TGTGCCAGTGCGCAGCGGGCGAGGAGCACTGAAGCTTTCTTT. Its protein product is CASAQRARSTEAFF. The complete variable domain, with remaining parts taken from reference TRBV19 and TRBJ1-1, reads DGGITQSPKYLFRKEGQNVTLSCEQNLNHDAMYWYRQDPGQGLRLIYYSQIVNDFQKGDIAEGYSVSREKKESFPLTVTSAQKNPTAFYLCASAQRARSTEAFFGQGTRLTVV.

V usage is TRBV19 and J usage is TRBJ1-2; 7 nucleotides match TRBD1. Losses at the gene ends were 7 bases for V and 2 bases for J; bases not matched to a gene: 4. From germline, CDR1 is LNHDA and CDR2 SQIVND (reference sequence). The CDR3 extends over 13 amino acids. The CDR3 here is CASTLQGNYGYTF. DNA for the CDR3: TGTGCCAGTACACTACAGGGGAACTATGGCTACACCTTC.

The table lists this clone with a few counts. The CDR3 loop is CAWKTGTGNSPLHF. The CDR3 nucleotides are TGTGCCTGGAAAACCGGGACAGGGAATTCACCCCTCCACTTT. The chain recombines TRBV30 with TRBJ1-6; 9 bases are a match to TRBD1. Germline assignment: CDR1 GTSNPN and CDR2 SVGIG (reference sequence). This CDR3 is built from 14 residues. Germline trimming cut 4 bases from V and 7 bases from J; bases unmatched to any gene: 5.

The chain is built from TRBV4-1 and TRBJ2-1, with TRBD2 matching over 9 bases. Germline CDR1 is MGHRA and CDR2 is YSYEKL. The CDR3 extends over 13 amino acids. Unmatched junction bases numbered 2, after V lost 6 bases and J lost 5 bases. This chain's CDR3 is CASRLAGHNEQFF. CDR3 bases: TGCGCCAGCAGGCTAGCGGGGCACAATGAGCAGTTCTTC.

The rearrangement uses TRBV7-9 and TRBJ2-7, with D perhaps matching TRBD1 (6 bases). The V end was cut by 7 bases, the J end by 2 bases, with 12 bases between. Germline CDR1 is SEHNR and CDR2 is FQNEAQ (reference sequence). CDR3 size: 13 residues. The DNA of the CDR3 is TGTGCCAGCAAACGACAGGATCCCTACGAGCAGTACTTC. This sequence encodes CASKRQDPYEQYF.

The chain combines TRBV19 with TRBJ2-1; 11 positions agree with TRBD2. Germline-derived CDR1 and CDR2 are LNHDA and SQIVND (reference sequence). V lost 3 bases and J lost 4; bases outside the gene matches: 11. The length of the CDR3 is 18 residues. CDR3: CASSIGLPASGGYNEQFF. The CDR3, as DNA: TGTGCCAGTAGTATCGGACTCCCGGCTAGCGGGGGGTACAATGAGCAGTTCTTC.

The CDR3 nucleotides are TGTGCCAGCAGTCCGCTGGACAAGCCCTATGGCTACACCTTC. Its translation is CASSPLDKPYGYTF. The rearrangement links TRBV27 to TRBJ1-2; D might be TRBD1 (5 bases). CDR1 MNHEY and CDR2 SMNVEV come from the germline V gene (reference sequence). The V gene lost 5 bases and the J gene lost 4 bases, with 14 bases spanning the gap. This CDR3 is 14 amino acids long.

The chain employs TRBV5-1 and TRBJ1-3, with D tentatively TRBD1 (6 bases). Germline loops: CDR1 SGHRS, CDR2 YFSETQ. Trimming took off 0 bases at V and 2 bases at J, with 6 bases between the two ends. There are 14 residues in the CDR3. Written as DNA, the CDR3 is TGCGCCAGCAGCTTGGACAGGGCTGGAAACACCATATATTTT. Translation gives CASSLDRAGNTIYF.

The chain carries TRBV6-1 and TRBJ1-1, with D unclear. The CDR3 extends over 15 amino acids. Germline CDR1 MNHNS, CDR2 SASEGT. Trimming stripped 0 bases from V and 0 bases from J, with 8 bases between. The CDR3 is CASSEATFMNTEAFF. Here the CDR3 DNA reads TGTGCCAGCAGTGAAGCGACTTTTATGAACACTGAAGCTTTCTTT.

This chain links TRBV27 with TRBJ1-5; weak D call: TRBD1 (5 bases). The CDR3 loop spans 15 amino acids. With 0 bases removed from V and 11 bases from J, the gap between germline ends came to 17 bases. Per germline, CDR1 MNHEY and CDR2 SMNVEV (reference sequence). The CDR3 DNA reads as TGTGCCAGCAGTTTATCGCGCAGGGCTGGCACCGCCCAGCATTTT. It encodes CASSLSRRAGTAQHF.

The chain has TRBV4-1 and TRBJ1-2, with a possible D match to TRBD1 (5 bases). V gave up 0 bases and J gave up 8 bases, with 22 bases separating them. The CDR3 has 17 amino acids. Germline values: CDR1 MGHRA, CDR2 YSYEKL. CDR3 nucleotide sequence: TGCGCCAGCAGCCAAGAATCGTTTGGGGCCGCCGCCCGGGGCTACACCTTC. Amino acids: CASSQESFGAAARGYTF.

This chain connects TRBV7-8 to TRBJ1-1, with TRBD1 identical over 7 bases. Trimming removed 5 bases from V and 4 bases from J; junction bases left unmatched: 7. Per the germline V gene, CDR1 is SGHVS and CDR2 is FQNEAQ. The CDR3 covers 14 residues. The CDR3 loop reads CASSRTGWSTEAFF. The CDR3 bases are TGTGCCAGCAGCCGGACAGGTTGGAGCACTGAAGCTTTCTTT. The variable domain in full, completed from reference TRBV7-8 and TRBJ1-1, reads GAGVSQSPRYKVAKRGQDVALRCDPISGHVSLFWYQQALGQGPEFLTYFQNEAQLDKSGLPSDRFFAERPEGSVSTLKIQRTQQEDSAVYLCASSRTGWSTEAFFGQGTRLTVV.

The CDR3 region has the DNA TGTGCCAGCAGCGGAGCACAGGGTTTAAGACACACCTTC. It encodes CASSGAQGLRHTF. The rearrangement links TRBV9 to TRBJ1-2; tentative D call: TRBD1 (6 bases). CDR1 is SGDLS, CDR2 YYNGEE, per germline. This CDR3 has 13 residues. Deletions cut 3 bases from V and 12 bases from J, with 18 bases between.